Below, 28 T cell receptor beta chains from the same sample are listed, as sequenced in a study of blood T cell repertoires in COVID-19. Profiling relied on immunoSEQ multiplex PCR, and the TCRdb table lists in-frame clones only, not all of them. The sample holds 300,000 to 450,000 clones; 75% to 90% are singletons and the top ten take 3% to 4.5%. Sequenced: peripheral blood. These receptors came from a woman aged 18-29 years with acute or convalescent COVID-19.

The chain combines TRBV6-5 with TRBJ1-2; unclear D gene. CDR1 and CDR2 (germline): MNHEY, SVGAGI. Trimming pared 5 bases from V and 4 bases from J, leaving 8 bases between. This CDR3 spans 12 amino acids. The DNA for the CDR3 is TGTGCCAGCAGTCAGTTGGTCTATGGCTACACCTTC. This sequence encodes CASSQLVYGYTF.

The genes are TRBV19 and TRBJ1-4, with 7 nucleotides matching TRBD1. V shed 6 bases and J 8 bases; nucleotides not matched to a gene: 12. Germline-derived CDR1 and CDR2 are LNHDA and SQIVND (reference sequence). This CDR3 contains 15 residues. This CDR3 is CASSRGQLTSEKLFF. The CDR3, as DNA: TGTGCCAGTAGCCGGGGACAGCTTACTTCCGAAAAACTGTTTTTT.

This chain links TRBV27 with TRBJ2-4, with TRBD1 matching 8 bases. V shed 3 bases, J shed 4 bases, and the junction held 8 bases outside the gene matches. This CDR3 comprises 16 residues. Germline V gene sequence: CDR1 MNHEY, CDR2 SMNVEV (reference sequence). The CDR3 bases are TGTGCCAGCAGTTTGGATTCAGGGGGCGGAAAAAACATTCAGTACTTC. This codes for CASSLDSGGGKNIQYF.

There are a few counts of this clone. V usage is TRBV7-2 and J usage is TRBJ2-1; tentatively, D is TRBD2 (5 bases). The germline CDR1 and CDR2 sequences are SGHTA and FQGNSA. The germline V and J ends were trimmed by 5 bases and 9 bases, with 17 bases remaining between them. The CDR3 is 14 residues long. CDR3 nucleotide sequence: TGTGCCAGCAGCGGACTTAAATCATTGGGTGAGCAGTTCTTC. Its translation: CASSGLKSLGEQFF.

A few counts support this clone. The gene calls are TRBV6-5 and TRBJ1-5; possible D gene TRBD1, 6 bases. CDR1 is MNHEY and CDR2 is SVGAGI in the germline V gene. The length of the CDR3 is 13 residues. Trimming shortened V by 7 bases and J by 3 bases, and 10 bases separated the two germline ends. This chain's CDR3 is CASTGQNNQPQHF. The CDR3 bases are TGTGCCAGCACCGGACAGAACAATCAGCCCCAGCATTTT.

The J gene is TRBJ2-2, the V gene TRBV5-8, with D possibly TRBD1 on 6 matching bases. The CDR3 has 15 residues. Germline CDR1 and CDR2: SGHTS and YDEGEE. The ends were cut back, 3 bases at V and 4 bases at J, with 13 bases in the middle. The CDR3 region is CASSWRSTGTGELFF. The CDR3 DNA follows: TGTGCCAGCAGCTGGAGATCGACAGGCACCGGGGAGCTGTTTTTT.

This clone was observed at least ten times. The CDR3 sequence is CASSDPTYTDTQYF. CDR3 coding DNA: TGTGCCAGCAGTGATCCTACCTACACAGATACGCAGTATTTT. This sequence joins TRBV25-1 and TRBJ2-3; D not certain. This CDR3 has 14 amino acids. Germline values: CDR1 MGHDK, CDR2 SYGVNS. V was cut by 3 bases and J by 2 bases, with 9 bases left in between.

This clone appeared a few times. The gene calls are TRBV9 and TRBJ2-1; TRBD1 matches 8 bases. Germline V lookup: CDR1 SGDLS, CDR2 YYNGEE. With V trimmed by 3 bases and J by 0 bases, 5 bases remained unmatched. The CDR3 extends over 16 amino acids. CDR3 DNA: TGTGCCAGCAGCGACCAGGGACAGGCCTCCTACAATGAGCAGTTCTTC. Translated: CASSDQGQASYNEQFF.

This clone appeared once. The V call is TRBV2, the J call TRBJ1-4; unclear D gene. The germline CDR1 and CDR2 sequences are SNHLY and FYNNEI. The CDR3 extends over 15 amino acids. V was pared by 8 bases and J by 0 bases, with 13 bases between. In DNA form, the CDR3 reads TGTGCCAGCCTCATTCGGGGTGCAACTAATGAAAAACTGTTTTTT. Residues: CASLIRGATNEKLFF.

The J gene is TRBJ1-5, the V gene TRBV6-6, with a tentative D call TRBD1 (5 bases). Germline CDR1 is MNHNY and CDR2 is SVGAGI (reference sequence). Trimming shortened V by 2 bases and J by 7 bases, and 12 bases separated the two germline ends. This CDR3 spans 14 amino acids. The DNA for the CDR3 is TGTGCCAGCAGTTACGTTGGGGGGTACCAGCCCCAGCATTTT. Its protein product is CASSYVGGYQPQHF.

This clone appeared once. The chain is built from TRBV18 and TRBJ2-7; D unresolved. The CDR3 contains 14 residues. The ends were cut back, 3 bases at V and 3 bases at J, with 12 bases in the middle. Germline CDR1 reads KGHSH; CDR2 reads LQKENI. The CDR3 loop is CASSPTPADYEQYF. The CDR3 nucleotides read TGTGCCAGCTCACCGACGCCGGCGGACTACGAGCAGTACTTC.

CDR3 sequence reads: CASSPVLTGNTGELFF. CDR3 in DNA: TGTGCCAGCTCACCAGTATTGACAGGGAACACCGGGGAGCTGTTTTTT. The V call is TRBV18, the J call TRBJ2-2; the D gene is possibly TRBD1 (6 bases). Germline V gives CDR1 KGHSH, CDR2 LQKENI. The V end lost 2 bases, the J end lost 1 base, and 11 bases lay between the germline ends. The CDR3 loop spans 16 amino acids.

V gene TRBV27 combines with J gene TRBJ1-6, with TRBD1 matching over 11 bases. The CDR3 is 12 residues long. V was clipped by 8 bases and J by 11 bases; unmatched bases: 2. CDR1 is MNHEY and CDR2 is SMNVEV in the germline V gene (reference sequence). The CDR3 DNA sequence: TGTGCCAGCCGGGACAGGGGGGCACCCCTCCACTTT. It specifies CASRDRGAPLHF.

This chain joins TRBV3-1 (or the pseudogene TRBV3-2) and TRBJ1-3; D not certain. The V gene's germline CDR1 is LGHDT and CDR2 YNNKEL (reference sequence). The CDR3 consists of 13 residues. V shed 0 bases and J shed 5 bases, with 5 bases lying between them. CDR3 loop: CASSQEHRNTIYF. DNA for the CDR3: TGTGCCAGCAGCCAAGAACATCGAAACACCATATATTTT.

The CDR3 is CASSLSARYSSYEQYF. Here the CDR3 DNA reads TGTGCCAGCAGCTTATCTGCGCGGTATAGCTCCTACGAGCAGTACTTC. V usage is TRBV7-3 and J usage is TRBJ2-7; D is unresolved. V lost 2 bases, J lost 0 bases, and 14 bases lay in between. This CDR3 region has 16 residues. From germline, CDR1 is SGHTA and CDR2 FQGTGA.

CDR3 protein: CASSQQGGTEAFF. The CDR3 nucleotides are TGCGCCAGCAGCCAACAGGGGGGGACTGAAGCTTTCTTT. The chain combines TRBV5-1 with TRBJ1-1; 8 bases are a match to TRBD1. Germline V gene lookup returns CDR1 SGHRS and CDR2 YFSETQ. The CDR3 extends over 13 amino acids. V dropped 4 bases and J dropped 5; count of bases not matched to a gene: 4.

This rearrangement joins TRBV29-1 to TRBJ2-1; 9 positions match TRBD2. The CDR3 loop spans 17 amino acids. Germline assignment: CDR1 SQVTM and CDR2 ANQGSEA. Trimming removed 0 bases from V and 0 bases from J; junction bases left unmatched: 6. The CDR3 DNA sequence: TGCAGCGTTGAAGACCTAGCGGGGCCTATCTCCTACAATGAGCAGTTCTTC. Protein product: CSVEDLAGPISYNEQFF.

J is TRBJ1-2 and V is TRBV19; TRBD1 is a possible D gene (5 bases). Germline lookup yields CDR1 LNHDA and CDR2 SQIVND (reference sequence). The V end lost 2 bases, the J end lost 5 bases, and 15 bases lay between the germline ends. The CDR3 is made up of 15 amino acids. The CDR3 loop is CASSISTGPRYGYTF. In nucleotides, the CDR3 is TGTGCCAGTAGTATATCTACAGGACCCCGATATGGCTACACCTTC.

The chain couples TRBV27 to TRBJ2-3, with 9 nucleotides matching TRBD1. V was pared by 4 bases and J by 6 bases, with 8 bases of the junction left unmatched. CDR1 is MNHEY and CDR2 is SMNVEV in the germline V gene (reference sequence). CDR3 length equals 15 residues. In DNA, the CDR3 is TGTGCCAGCAGTTACTGGGACAGGGCCCAGGATACGCAGTATTTT. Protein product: CASSYWDRAQDTQYF.

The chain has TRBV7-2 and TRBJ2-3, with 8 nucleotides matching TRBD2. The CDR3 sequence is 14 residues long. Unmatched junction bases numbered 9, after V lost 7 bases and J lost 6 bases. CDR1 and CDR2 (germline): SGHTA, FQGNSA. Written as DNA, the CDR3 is TGTGCCAGCATCTCGAGCGGGAGTTTGGATACGCAGTATTTT. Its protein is CASISSGSLDTQYF.

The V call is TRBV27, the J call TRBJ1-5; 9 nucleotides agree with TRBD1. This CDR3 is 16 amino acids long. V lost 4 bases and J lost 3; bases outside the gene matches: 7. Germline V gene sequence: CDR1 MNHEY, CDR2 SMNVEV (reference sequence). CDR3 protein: CASSSYGTGSNQPQHF. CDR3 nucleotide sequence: TGTGCCAGCAGTTCATACGGGACAGGGTCCAATCAGCCCCAGCATTTT.

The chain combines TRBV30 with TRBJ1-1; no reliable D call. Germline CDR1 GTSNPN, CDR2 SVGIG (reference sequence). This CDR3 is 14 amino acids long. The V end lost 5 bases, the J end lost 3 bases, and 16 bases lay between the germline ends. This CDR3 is CAWSRPYRDTEAFF. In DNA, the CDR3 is TGTGCCTGGTCCAGACCCTATCGGGACACTGAAGCTTTCTTT. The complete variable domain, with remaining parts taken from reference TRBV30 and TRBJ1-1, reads SQTIHQWPATLVQPVGSPLSLECTVEGTSNPNLYWYRQAAGRGLQLLFYSVGIGQISSEVPQNLSASRPQDRQFILSSKKLLLSDSGFYLCAWSRPYRDTEAFFGQGTRLTVV.

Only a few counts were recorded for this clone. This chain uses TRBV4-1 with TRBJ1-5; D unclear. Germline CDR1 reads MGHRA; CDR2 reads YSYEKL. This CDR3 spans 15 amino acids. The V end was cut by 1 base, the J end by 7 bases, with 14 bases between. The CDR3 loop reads CASSQAAAEVQPQHF. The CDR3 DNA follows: TGCGCCAGCAGCCAAGCAGCAGCAGAGGTACAGCCCCAGCATTTT.

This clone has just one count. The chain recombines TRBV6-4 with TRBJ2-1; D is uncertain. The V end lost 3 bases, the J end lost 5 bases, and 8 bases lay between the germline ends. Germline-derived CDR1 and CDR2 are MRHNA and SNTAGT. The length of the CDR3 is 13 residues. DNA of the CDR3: TGTGCCAGCAGTGATTTCAATGACAATGAGCAGTTCTTC. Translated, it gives CASSDFNDNEQFF.

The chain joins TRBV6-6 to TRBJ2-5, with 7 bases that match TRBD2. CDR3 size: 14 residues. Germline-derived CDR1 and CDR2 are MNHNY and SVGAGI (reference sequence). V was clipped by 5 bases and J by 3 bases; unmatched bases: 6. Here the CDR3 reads CASSRDYNEETQYF. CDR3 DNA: TGTGCCAGCAGTAGGGACTACAACGAAGAGACCCAGTACTTC.

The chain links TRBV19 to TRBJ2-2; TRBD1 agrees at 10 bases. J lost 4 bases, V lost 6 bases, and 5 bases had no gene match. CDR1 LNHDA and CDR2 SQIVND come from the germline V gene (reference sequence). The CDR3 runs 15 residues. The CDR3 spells CASRPGQGFTGELFF. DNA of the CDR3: TGTGCCAGTAGACCGGGACAGGGGTTCACCGGGGAGCTGTTTTTT.

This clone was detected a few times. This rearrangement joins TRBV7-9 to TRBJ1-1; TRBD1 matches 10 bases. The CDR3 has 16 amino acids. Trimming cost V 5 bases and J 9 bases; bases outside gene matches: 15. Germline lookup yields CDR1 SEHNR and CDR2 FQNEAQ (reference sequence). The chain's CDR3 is CASSPSPSGTGVKAFF. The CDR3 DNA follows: TGTGCCAGCAGCCCTAGCCCCTCCGGGACAGGGGTTAAAGCTTTCTTT.

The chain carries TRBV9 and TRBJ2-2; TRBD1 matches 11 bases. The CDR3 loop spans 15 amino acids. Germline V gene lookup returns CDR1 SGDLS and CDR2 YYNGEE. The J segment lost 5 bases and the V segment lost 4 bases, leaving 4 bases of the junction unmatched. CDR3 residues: CASSNGTGGTGELFF. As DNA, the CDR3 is TGTGCCAGCAGCAATGGGACAGGGGGTACCGGGGAGCTGTTTTTT.